These T cell receptor beta chains were read from a single sample in a study of blood T cell repertoires in COVID-19. The protocol was immunoSEQ multiplex PCR, while the TCRdb copy is restricted to in-frame clones and leaves out a portion. The data hold approximately 100,000 clones, with around 88% observed a single time. Sequencing was performed on peripheral blood. The receptors here all came from a human donor with acute or convalescent COVID-19. The donor label of this sample is uncertain. The CDR3 runs from the conserved cysteine through the conserved F or W. Fields, in order: CDR3 length, V gene, J gene, CDR3 protein.

length: 17
V: TRBV28
J: TRBJ1-2
CDR3: CASSPLAPGQDRVGYTF

length: 14
V: TRBV9
J: TRBJ2-3
CDR3: CASSEAGLVDTQYF

length: 14
V: TRBV18
J: TRBJ2-5
CDR3: CASSPGDSQETQYF

length: 15
V: TRBV28
J: TRBJ2-1
CDR3: CASSLTSGSWNEQFF

length: 14
V: TRBV18
J: TRBJ2-7
CDR3: CASSSQGSSYEQYF

length: 15
V: TRBV5-5
J: TRBJ1-2
CDR3: CASSFLSTGGYGYTF

length: 17
V: TRBV7-2
J: TRBJ2-2
CDR3: CASSLGAAGGSTGELFF

length: 14
V: TRBV7-2
J: TRBJ1-1
CDR3: CASSLDRANTEAFF

length: 17
V: TRBV7-9
J: TRBJ2-6
CDR3: CASSFPGVGSGANVLTF

length: 14
V: TRBV19
J: TRBJ2-1
CDR3: CASSKTDRYNEQFF

length: 13
V: TRBV9
J: TRBJ1-2
CDR3: CASSVDDSGGYTF

length: 12
V: TRBV29-1
J: TRBJ2-1
CDR3: CSSGQMYNEQFF

length: 16
V: TRBV27
J: TRBJ2-5
CDR3: CASSSHREGHQETQYF

length: 16
V: TRBV5-1
J: TRBJ2-1
CDR3: CASSQSGQGGHNEQFF

length: 15
V: TRBV10-3
J: TRBJ2-7
CDR3: CAISDPTGTPYEQYF

length: 13
V: TRBV27
J: TRBJ1-2
CDR3: CASSLQGDYGYTF

length: 16
V: TRBV5-1
J: TRBJ1-3
CDR3: CASSLAGQGSGNTIYF